This T cell receptor (beta chain) was captured by sequencing in a study of post-analysis software for immune sequencing data (dated by TCRdb to the mid-2010s). Notes on the research overall: Recorded disease courses included relapsing-remitting, secondary progressive and progressive-relapsing multiple sclerosis, with some patients lacking subtype annotation. Patient repertoires were compared against around twelve previously published healthy control repertoires from donors aged 6 to 25 years. A subset of samples was prepared in parallel using single-end sample barcoding, then pooled and co-amplified after Illumina adapter ligation.

At least ten counts were recorded for this clonotype. There is no known antigen for this receptor. No per-base quality is available; no much larger clone lies one base away. To demonstrate the VDJtools post-analysis software, the study profiled TCR beta repertoires from the peripheral blood of about 13 young patients with multiple sclerosis. The multiple sclerosis patients were children and adolescents ranging in age from roughly 6 to 15 years. Including the terminal cysteine and phenylalanine, the CDR3 comprises 15 residues. The retained sequence is limited to the CDR3, 45 bases, with the frame set at the first base. V loses 6 bases, J loses 0 bases, and the germline ends lie 11 bases apart. CDR1 SNHLY and CDR2 FYNNEI are derived from the germline V gene. Here is what the overall study found, with its caveats: Compared with controls, multiple sclerosis patients had significantly lower normalized Chao1 diversity, a finding suggesting substantial peripheral T-cell clonal expansion. When samples were clustered directly using the F measure, samples prepared in the same batch co-clustered strongly, which prompted a batch-effect correction. Significantly higher frequencies in patients than in controls were found for a handful of TRBV segments, including TRBV5-6, TRBV5-1 and TRBV20-1. The control group was slightly older than the multiple sclerosis patient group.

The library came from PCR. Sequenced using an Illumina HiSeq 2500. Unique molecular identifiers were incorporated into TCR beta cDNA libraries to reduce PCR and sequencing biases. Per 1 to 10 million input T cells, roughly 500,000 cDNA molecules were obtained, such that each molecule approximated one T cell. Patient libraries were prepared and sequenced with the same protocol used for the earlier healthy control dataset. Within a given batch, samples were prepared together, multiplexed and sequenced on the same HiSeq lane. Concerning the study's data processing: MIGEC handled the raw barcoded reads, throwing out single-read molecular identifier groups before consensus assembly and CDR3 extraction. VDJtools was used for post-analysis of the clonotype tables, with diversity normalized by down-sampling every dataset to the smallest sample size. Repertoire overlap clustering matched CDR3 amino acid but not nucleotide sequences to correct batch-related cross-sample contamination. The raw public reads went through TCRdb reprocessing: fastp at Q25, MiXCR clone calling, in-frame beta chains kept. CDR3 protein sequences are deduplicated, and each keeps its most common genes and DNA. The V and J calls were not made by the authors but by TCRdb's processing. The table for this sample lists approximately 250,000 distinct CDR3 sequences; 35% to 40% of them were counted only once. Under 5% of the sample is held by the ten biggest clonotypes.

This receptor was obtained from a girl between 10 and 17 years old with multiple sclerosis. The chain uses TRBV2 and TRBJ1-4; the D gene assignment is ambiguous. Sequenced: blood. The CDR3 sequence is CASSATGTTNEKLFF. In nucleotide form, the sequence is TGTGCCAGCAGCGCAACCGGGACAACTAATGAAAAACTGTTTTTT.